A selection of T cell receptor beta chains follows, all from one sample in a study of tumor and adjacent non-tumor tissue in lung cancer. TCRdb redid the calling of the multiplex PCR reads with MiXCR, one entry per CDR3 protein. The profile shows about 110,000 distinct CDR3 sequences, over 55% of them singletons. Sequencing used distant non-tumor lung tissue. These receptors originate from a man aged 55 to 70 with non-small cell lung cancer. CDR3s include the opening cysteine and the closing phenylalanine or tryptophan. Each record gives: J gene, V gene, CDR3 protein.

j_gene: TRBJ2-7
v_gene: TRBV6-1
CDR3aa: CASTRDTASYEQYF

j_gene: TRBJ1-3
v_gene: TRBV14
CDR3aa: CASSLEWGAGNTTYF

j_gene: TRBJ2-3
v_gene: TRBV6-5
CDR3aa: CASSYGEGRSDTQYF

j_gene: TRBJ1-5
v_gene: TRBV20-1
CDR3aa: CSTSTQGAGSRPQHF

j_gene: TRBJ1-2
v_gene: TRBV12-5
CDR3aa: CASESKGAALGYGYTF

j_gene: TRBJ1-2
v_gene: TRBV5-6
CDR3aa: CASSADRGNNYGYTF

j_gene: TRBJ2-4
v_gene: TRBV4-3
CDR3aa: CASGPNKGVKNIQYF

j_gene: TRBJ2-1
v_gene: TRBV7-8
CDR3aa: CASSLALAGGTYNEQFF

j_gene: TRBJ1-5
v_gene: TRBV6-6
CDR3aa: CASREVTHNQSQHF

j_gene: TRBJ1-2
v_gene: TRBV13
CDR3aa: CASSLRTAGNYGYTF

j_gene: TRBJ2-3
v_gene: TRBV4-1
CDR3aa: CASSLLPGSPPDTQYF

j_gene: TRBJ2-7
v_gene: TRBV28
CDR3aa: CDSTLTGSPYEQYF

j_gene: TRBJ2-7
v_gene: TRBV6-1
CDR3aa: CASSTERGYEQYF

j_gene: TRBJ1-1
v_gene: TRBV29-1
CDR3aa: CSVAGTTGNTEAFF

j_gene: TRBJ2-7
v_gene: TRBV29-1
CDR3aa: CPRGEMRNEQYF

j_gene: TRBJ2-5
v_gene: TRBV29-1
CDR3aa: CSVGFSGETQYF

j_gene: TRBJ2-3
v_gene: TRBV12-3/TRBV12-4
CDR3aa: CASSPGGSGTQYF

j_gene: TRBJ2-7
v_gene: TRBV11-3
CDR3aa: CANRSASGSSHEQYF

j_gene: TRBJ2-1
v_gene: TRBV6-1
CDR3aa: CASRGTGGSNEQFF

j_gene: TRBJ2-6
v_gene: TRBV5-1
CDR3aa: CASSLIFGDSPFSGANVLTF

j_gene: TRBJ2-2
v_gene: TRBV11-1
CDR3aa: CAVPTRQTGELFF

j_gene: TRBJ2-3
v_gene: TRBV12-3/TRBV12-4
CDR3aa: CASSNPSGALSTDMQYF

j_gene: TRBJ1-2
v_gene: TRBV7-9
CDR3aa: CASTASGTDYGYTF

j_gene: TRBJ1-5
v_gene: TRBV4-2
CDR3aa: CASSQDLGQGDQPQHF

j_gene: TRBJ2-7
v_gene: TRBV5-1
CDR3aa: CASSRDSGSYVQYF

j_gene: TRBJ2-2
v_gene: TRBV6-2/TRBV6-3
CDR3aa: CASSLRGAGELFF

j_gene: TRBJ2-5
v_gene: TRBV5-1
CDR3aa: CASSLVGGQKETQYF

j_gene: TRBJ1-5
v_gene: TRBV11-1
CDR3aa: CASSLALDQPQNF

j_gene: TRBJ2-1
v_gene: TRBV6-5
CDR3aa: CASRYRGQGTNEQFF

j_gene: TRBJ2-1
v_gene: TRBV29-1
CDR3aa: CNVEPGGGEQFF

j_gene: TRBJ2-7
v_gene: TRBV11-1
CDR3aa: CARSPHLGGSGSYEHYF

j_gene: TRBJ2-7
v_gene: TRBV4-1
CDR3aa: CARCKNSGTGTYEQYF

j_gene: TRBJ2-2
v_gene: TRBV11-3
CDR3aa: CVSIPTTGSTWELFF

j_gene: TRBJ2-1
v_gene: TRBV6-6
CDR3aa: CVSSTGGEQFF

j_gene: TRBJ2-3
v_gene: TRBV11-3
CDR3aa: CTGSRITRATDTLYF

j_gene: TRBJ2-1
v_gene: TRBV4-1
CDR3aa: CANSQLRTSGSGNEWFF

j_gene: TRBJ2-6
v_gene: TRBV4-3
CDR3aa: CASSLQRPSGANVLTF

j_gene: TRBJ2-2
v_gene: TRBV12-3/TRBV12-4
CDR3aa: CASSGGLAGNRNTGELFF

j_gene: TRBJ2-2
v_gene: TRBV20-1
CDR3aa: CSASSDTGELLF

j_gene: TRBJ2-2
v_gene: TRBV12-3/TRBV12-4
CDR3aa: CVIRWGTWVSGELFF

j_gene: TRBJ1-2
v_gene: TRBV29-1
CDR3aa: CGVEDSRAPGDYTF

j_gene: TRBJ1-3
v_gene: TRBV5-1
CDR3aa: CASSQASGNTIYF

j_gene: TRBJ2-1
v_gene: TRBV12-3/TRBV12-4
CDR3aa: CASSHRLAGGPGSYNEQFF

j_gene: TRBJ1-4
v_gene: TRBV21-1
CDR3aa: CASSKAADRGKEYEKLFF

j_gene: TRBJ2-5
v_gene: TRBV4-3
CDR3aa: CASSSGTGRETQYF

j_gene: TRBJ2-7
v_gene: TRBV11-2
CDR3aa: CFSNAGTRTYEQYF

j_gene: TRBJ2-1
v_gene: TRBV29-1
CDR3aa: CSIYGGRVAYEQFF

j_gene: TRBJ1-2
v_gene: TRBV6-5
CDR3aa: CASRNRQGFYGHTF

j_gene: TRBJ1-5
v_gene: TRBV6-2/TRBV6-3
CDR3aa: CASSYPQGAGQPQHF

j_gene: TRBJ2-3
v_gene: TRBV11-2
CDR3aa: CTSSFTSASSGGGGTDTQYF

j_gene: TRBJ2-5
v_gene: TRBV6-6
CDR3aa: CASSRTGTATQGTQYF

j_gene: TRBJ2-5
v_gene: TRBV18
CDR3aa: CASSPFGETQYF

j_gene: TRBJ2-5
v_gene: TRBV2
CDR3aa: CASSDGWERGETQYF

j_gene: TRBJ2-7
v_gene: TRBV29-1
CDR3aa: CSVGDYYYEQYF

j_gene: TRBJ2-1
v_gene: TRBV29-1
CDR3aa: CSVEGSHNSYNEQFF

j_gene: TRBJ2-7
v_gene: TRBV6-5
CDR3aa: CASSQLGPSYEQYF